This TCR beta chain was identified in a study of cytomegalovirus exposure and HLA in healthy donors. PCR used 60 Vbeta primers and 13 Jbeta primers. This table comes from immunoSEQ multiplex PCR, and its TCRdb copy is limited to in-frame clones, with some not included. The sample consists of under 130,000 clones, 79% of them appearing once. The CDR3 has 16 residues. CDR1 and CDR2 from the germline V gene are SEHNR and FQNEAQ (reference sequence). General study points: Cytomegalovirus association was assigned to under 200 TCR beta chains.

Details on this clone: The antigen is unknown. Relative to the germline gene, one junction end is altered; a read error may explain this.

This TCR was recovered from a woman in her forties in good health and CMV-seronegative. The sequencing input was PBMCs. The V and J genes are TRBV7-9 and TRBJ2-7; D not resolved. The CDR3 is CSSSSPPGAGSYEQYF. For the CDR3, the DNA is TGTTCCAGCAGCTCACCTCCAGGTGCTGGCTCCTACGAGCAGTACTTC.